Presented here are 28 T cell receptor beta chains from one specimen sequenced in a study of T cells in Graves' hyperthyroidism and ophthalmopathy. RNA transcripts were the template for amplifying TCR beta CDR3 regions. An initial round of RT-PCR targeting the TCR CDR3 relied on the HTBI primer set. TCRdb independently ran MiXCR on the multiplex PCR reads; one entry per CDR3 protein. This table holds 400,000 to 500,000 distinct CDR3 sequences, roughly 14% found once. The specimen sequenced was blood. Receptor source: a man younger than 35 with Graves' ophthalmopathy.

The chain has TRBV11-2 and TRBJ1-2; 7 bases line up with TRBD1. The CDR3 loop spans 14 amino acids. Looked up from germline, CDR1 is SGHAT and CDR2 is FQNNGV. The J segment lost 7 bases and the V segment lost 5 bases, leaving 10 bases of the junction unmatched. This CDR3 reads CASSATGLLRGYTF. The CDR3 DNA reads TGTGCCAGCAGCGCGACAGGGCTGCTACGTGGCTACACCTTC.

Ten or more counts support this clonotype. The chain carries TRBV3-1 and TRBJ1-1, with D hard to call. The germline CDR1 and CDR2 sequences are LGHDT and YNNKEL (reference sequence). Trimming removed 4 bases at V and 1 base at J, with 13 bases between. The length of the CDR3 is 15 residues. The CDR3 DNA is TGTGCCAGCAGCCGACCAGGACGGTCGAACACTGAAGCTTTCTTT. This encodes CASSRPGRSNTEAFF.

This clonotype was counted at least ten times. The CDR3 reads CASRGFSSYNEQFF. The CDR3 DNA follows: TGTGCCAGCAGGGGCTTTAGCTCCTACAATGAGCAGTTCTTC. The gene calls are TRBV6-1 and TRBJ2-1; D is uncertain. CDR3 length: 14 amino acids. V lost 6 bases, J lost 0 bases, and 9 bases lay in between. CDR1 and CDR2 (germline): MNHNS, SASEGT.

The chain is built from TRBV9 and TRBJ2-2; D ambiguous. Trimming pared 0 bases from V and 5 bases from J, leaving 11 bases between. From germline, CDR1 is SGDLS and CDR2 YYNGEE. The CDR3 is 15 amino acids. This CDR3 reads CASSVGGHQTGELFF. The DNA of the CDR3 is TGTGCCAGCAGCGTAGGGGGTCATCAAACCGGGGAGCTGTTTTTT.

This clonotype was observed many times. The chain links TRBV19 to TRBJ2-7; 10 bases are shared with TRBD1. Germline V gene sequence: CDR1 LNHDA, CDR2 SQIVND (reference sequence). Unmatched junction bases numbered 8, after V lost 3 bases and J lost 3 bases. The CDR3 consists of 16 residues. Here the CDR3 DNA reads TGTGCCAGTAGTATGACAGGGGGCGATTACAACTACGAGCAGTACTTC. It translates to CASSMTGGDYNYEQYF.

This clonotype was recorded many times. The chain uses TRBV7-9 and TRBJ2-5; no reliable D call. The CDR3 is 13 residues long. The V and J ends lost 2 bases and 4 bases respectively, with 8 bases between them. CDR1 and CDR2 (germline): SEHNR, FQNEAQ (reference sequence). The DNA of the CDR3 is TGTGCCAGCAGCTTACCGGGCGGAGAGACCCAGTACTTC. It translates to CASSLPGGETQYF. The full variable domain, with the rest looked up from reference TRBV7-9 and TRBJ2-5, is DTGVSQNPRHKITKRGQNVTFRCDPISEHNRLYWYRQTLGQGPEFLTYFQNEAQLEKSRLLSDRFSAERPKGSFSTLEIQRTEQGDSAMYLCASSLPGGETQYFGPGTRLLVL.

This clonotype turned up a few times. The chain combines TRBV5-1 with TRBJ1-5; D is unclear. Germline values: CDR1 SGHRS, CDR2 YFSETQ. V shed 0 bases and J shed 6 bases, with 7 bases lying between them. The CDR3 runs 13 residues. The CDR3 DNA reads TGCGCCAGCAGCTTGGATGGGTTTCAGCCCCAGCATTTT. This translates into CASSLDGFQPQHF.

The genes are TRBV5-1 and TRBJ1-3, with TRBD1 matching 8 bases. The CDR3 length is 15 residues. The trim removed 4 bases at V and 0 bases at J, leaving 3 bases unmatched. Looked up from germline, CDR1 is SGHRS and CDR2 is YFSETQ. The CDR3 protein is CASSDGTGSGNTIYF. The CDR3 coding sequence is TGCGCCAGCAGCGACGGGACAGGCTCTGGAAACACCATATATTTT.

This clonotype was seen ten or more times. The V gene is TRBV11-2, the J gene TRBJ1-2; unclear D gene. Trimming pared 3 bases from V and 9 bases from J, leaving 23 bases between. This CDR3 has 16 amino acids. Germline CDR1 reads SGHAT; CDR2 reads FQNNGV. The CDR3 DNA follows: TGTGCCAGCAGCTTTAAGCCCCCGGCGCTGGGAATCAGCTACACCTTC. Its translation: CASSFKPPALGISYTF.

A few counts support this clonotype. In DNA, the CDR3 is TGTGCCAGCGGATTCTCAGATACGCAGTATTTT. Translating it yields CASGFSDTQYF. The rearrangement uses TRBV9 and TRBJ2-3; no firm D call. There are 11 residues in the CDR3. The V gene's germline CDR1 is SGDLS and CDR2 YYNGEE. The V gene lost 7 bases and the J gene lost 4 bases, with 7 bases spanning the gap. Full variable domain (remainder filled in from reference TRBV9 and TRBJ2-3): DSGVTQTPKHLITATGQRVTLRCSPRSGDLSVYWYQQSLDQGLQFLIQYYNGEERAKGNILERFSAQQFPDLHSELNLSSLELGDSALYFCASGFSDTQYFGPGTRLTVL.

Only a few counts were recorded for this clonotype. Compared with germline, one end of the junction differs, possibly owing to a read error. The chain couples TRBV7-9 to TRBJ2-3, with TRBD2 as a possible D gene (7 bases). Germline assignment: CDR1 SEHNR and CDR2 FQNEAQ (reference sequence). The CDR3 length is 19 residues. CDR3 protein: CASNLKDRRGDKETDTQYF. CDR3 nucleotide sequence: TGTGCCAGCAACTTAAAGGACAGACGGGGGGACAAGGAAACAGATACGCAGTATTTT.

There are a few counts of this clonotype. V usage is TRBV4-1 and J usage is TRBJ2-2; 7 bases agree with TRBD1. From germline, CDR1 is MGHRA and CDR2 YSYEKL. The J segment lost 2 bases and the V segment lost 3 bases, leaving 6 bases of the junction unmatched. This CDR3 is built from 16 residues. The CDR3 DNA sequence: TGCGCCAGCAGCCAGCTAGACAGGGTCAACACCGGGGAGCTGTTTTTT. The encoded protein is CASSQLDRVNTGELFF.

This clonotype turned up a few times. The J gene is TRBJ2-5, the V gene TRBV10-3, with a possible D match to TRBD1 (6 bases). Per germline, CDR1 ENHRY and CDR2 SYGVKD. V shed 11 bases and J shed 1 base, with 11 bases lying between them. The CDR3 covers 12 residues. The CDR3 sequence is CASGASQETQYF. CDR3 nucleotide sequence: TGTGCCTCAGGGGCCTCCCAAGAGACCCAGTACTTC.

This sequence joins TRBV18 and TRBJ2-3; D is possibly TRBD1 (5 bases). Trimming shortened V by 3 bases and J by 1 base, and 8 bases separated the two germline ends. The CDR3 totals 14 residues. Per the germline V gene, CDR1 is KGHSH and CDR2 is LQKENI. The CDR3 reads CASSPSQGTDTQYF. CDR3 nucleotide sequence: TGTGCCAGCTCACCGTCACAGGGCACAGATACGCAGTATTTT.

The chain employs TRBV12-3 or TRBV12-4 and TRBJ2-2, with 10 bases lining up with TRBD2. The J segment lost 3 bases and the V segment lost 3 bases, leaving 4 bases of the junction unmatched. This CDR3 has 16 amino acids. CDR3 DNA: TGTGCCAGCAGTTTCCTAGCGGGGGTTTACACCGGGGAGCTGTTTTTT. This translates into CASSFLAGVYTGELFF.

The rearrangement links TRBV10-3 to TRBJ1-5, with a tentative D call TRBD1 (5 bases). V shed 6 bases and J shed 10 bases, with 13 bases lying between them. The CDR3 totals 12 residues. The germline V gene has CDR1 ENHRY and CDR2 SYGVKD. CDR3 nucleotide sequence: TGTGCCATCAGCCAGGGTGGGGTTCCCCAGCATTTT. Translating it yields CAISQGGVPQHF.

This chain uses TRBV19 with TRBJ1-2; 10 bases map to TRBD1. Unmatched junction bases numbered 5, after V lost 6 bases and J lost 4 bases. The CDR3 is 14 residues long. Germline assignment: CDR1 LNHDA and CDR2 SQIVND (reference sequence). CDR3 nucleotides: TGTGCCAGTAGGACAGGGGGCGGCGTCTATGGCTACACCTTC. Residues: CASRTGGGVYGYTF.

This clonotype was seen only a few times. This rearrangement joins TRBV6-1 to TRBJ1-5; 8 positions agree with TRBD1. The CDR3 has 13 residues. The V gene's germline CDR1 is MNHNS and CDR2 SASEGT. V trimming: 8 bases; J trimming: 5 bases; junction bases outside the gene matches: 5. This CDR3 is CASSNRGDQPQHF. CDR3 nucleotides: TGTGCCAGCTCTAACAGGGGGGATCAGCCCCAGCATTTT.

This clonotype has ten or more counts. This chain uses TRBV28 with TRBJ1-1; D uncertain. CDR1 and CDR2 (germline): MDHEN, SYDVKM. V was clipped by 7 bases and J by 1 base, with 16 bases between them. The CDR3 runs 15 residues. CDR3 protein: CASTSGGSGNTEAFF. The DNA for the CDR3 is TGTGCCAGCACATCAGGCGGGTCTGGGAACACTGAAGCTTTCTTT.

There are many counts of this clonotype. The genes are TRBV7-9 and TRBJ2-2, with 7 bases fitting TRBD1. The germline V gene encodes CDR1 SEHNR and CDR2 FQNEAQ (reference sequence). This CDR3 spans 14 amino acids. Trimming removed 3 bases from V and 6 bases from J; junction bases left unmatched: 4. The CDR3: CASSFSGTAGELFF. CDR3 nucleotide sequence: TGTGCCAGCAGCTTCTCCGGGACAGCCGGGGAGCTGTTTTTT.

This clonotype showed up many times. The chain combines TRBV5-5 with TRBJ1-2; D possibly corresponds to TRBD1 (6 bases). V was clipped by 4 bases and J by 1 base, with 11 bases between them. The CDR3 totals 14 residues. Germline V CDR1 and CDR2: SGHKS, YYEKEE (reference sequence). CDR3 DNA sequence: TGTGCCAGCAGCGCGGGACACCTTAACTATGGCTACACCTTC. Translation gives CASSAGHLNYGYTF.

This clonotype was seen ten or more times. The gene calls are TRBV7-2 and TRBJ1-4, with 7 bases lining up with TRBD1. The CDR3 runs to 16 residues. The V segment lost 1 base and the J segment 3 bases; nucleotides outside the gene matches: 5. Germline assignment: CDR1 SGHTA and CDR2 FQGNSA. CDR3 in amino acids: CASSLVSGQPNEKLFF. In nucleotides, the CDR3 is TGTGCCAGCAGCTTAGTCTCGGGACAGCCTAATGAAAAACTGTTTTTT.

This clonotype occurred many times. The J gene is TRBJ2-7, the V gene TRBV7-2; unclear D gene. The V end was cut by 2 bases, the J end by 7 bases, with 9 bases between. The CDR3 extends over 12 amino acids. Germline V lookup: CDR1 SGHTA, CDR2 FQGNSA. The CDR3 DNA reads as TGTGCCAGCAGCTTAAACGTCTTTGAGCAGTACTTC. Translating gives CASSLNVFEQYF.

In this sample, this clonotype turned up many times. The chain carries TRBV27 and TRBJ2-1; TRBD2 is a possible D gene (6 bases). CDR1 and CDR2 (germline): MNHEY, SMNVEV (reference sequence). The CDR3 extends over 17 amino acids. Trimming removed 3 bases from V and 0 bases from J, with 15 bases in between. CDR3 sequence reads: CASSFRSGRSSYNEQFF. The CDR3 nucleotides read TGTGCCAGCAGTTTTAGAAGCGGGCGGAGCTCCTACAATGAGCAGTTCTTC.

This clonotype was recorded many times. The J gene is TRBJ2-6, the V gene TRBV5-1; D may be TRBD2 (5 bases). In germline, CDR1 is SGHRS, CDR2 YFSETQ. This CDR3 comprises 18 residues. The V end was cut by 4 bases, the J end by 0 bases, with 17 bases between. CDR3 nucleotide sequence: TGCGCCAGCAGCCTCACCCCTGACCTAGCCTCTGGGGCCAACGTCCTGACTTTC. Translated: CASSLTPDLASGANVLTF. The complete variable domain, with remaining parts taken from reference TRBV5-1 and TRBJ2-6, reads KAGVTQTPRYLIKTRGQQVTLSCSPISGHRSVSWYQQTPGQGLQFLFEYFSETQRNKGNFPGRFSGRQFSNSRSEMNVSTLELGDSALYLCASSLTPDLASGANVLTFGAGSRLTVL.

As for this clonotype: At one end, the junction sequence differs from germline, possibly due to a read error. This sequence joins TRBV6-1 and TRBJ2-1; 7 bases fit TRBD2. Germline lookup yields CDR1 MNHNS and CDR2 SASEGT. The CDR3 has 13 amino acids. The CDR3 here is CASSDRLAGERFF. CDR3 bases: TGTGCCAGCAGTGACCGACTAGCCGGTGAGCGGTTCTTC.

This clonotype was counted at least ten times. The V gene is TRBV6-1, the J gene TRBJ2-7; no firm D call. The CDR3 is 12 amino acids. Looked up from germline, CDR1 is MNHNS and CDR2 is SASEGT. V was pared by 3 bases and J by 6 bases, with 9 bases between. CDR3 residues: CASSDQVPEQYF. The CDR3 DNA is TGTGCCAGCAGTGATCAGGTTCCCGAGCAGTACTTC.

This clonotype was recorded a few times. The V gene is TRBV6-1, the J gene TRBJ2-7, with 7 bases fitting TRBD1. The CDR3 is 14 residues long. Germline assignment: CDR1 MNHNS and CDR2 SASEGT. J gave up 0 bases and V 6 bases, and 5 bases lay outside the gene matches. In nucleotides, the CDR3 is TGTGCCAGCAGAAGGGACAGCAACTCCTACGAGCAGTACTTC. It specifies CASRRDSNSYEQYF.